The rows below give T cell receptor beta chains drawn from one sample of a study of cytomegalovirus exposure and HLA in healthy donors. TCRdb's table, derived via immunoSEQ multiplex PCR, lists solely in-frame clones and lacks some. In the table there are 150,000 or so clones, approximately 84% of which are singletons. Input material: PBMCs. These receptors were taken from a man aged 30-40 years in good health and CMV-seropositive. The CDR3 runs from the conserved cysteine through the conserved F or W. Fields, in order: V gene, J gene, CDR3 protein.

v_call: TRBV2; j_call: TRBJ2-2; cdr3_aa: CASRKRQAGTGELFF
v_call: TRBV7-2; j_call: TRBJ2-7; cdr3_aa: CASSFGTGGPYEQYF
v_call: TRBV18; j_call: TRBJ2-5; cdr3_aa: CASSPRISSGETQYF
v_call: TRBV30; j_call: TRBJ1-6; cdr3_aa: CAWSVRQGAKALHF
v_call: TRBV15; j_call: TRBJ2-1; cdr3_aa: CATSRKPGQLSSYNEQFF
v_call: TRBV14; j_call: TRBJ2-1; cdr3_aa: CASRGSTNEQFF
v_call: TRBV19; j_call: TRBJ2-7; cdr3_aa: CASSMAVTSYEQYF
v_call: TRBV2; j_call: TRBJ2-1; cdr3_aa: CASRPGQPANEQFF
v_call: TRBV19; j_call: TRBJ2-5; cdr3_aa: CASSIGPPSAQYF
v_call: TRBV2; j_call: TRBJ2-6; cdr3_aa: CASSDSGGGANVLTF
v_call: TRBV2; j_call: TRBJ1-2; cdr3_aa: CASTEDRTAYGYTF
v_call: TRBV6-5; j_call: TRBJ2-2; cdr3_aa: CASSWGLFTGELFF
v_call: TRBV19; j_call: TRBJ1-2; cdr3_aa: CASSISTGGYGYTF
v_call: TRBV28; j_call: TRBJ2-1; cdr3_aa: CASTRTGTLGNEQFF
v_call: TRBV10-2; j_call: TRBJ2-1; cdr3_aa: CASRPSGGSSYNEQFF
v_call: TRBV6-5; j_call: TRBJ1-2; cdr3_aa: CASKEETGSGYGYTF
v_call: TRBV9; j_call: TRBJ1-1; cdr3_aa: CASSVGFRSGPGAEAFF
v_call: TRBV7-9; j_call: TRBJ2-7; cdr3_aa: CSSSSDSAKQYF
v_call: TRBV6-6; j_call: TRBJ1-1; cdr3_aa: CASKGYTEAFF
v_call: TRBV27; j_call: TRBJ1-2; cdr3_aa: CASSFGYSYGYTF
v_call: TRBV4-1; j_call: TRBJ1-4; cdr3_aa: CASSQGRPLATSEKLFF
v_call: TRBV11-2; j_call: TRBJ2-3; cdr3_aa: CASSFLRPGLPDTQYF
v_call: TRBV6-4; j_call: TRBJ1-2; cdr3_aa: CASSDTGRGGYTF
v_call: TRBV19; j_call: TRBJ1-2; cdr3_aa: CASSIDLEYGYTF
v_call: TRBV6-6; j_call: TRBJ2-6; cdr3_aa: CASGSSGANVLTF
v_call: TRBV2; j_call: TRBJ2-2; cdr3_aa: CASKTDPNTGELFF
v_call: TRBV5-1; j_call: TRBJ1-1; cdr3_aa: CASSLVRETEAFF
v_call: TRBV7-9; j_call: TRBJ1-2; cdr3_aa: CASSRLDRGTYGYTF
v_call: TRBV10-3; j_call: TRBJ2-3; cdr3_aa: CAISESTGAGDTQYF
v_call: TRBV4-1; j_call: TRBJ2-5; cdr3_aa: CASSQPETGLPGSQYF
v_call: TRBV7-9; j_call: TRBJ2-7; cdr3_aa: CSSNIDNTPSYEQYF
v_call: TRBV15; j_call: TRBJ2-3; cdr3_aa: CATSRARTGVGTDTQYF
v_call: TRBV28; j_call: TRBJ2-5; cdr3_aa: CASSLGTSGGQETQYF
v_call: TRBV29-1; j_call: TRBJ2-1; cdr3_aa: CSVEDLGSSYNEQFF
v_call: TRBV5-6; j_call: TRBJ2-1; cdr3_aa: CASKSVVEQFF
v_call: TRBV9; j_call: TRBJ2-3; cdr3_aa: CASSALAGGLRSTDTQYF
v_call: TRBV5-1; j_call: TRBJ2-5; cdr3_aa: CASSQIQQGAKETQYF
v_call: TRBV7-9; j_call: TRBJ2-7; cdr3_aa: CSSSTGTAKYEQYF
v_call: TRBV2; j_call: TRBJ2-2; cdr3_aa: CASSEAEGRGRELFF
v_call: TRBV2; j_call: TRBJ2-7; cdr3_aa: CASSGGLTGGEQYF
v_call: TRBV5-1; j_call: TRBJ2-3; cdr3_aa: CASSLPSVGDTQYF
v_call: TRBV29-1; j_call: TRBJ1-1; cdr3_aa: CSVEEIRGQNTEAFF
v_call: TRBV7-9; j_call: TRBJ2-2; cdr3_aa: CAYRGREHTGELFF
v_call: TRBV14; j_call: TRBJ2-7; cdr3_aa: CASSPLGGSGGSYEQYF
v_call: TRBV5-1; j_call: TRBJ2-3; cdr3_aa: CASSAGHRDRSTDTQYF
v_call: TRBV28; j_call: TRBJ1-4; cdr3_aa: CASSLRGTTNEKLFF
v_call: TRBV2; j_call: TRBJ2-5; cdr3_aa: CASGTRQETQYF
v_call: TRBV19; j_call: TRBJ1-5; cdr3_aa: CASSMNRADQPQHF
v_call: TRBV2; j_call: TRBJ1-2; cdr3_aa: CASSSAPIDRGYTF
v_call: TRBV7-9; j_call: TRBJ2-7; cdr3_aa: CSSNYYGGYEQYF
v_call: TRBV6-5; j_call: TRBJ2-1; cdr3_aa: CASSYSGGEQFF
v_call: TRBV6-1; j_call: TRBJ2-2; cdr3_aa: CASSEGIAGELFF
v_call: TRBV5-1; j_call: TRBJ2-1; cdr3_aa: CASSLAASGGAGEQFF
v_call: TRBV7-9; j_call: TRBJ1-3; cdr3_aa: CASTQGGIDTIYF
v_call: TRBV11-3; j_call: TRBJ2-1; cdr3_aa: CASSYRGSHNEQFF
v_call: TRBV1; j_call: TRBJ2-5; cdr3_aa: CTSSHGRGAGETQYF
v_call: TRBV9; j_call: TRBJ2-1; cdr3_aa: CASSTGVLYNEQFF